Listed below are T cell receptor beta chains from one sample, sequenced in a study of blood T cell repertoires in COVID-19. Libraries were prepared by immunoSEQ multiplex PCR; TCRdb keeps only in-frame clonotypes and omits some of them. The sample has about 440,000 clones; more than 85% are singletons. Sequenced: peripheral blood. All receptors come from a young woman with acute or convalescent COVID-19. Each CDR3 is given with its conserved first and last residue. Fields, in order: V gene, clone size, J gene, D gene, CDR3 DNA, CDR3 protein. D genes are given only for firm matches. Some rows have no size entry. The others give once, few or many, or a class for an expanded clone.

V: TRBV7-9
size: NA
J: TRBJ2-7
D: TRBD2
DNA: TGTGCCAGCAGCACATATTCACCGGGGGGTTACGAGCAGTACTTC
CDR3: CASSTYSPGGYEQYF

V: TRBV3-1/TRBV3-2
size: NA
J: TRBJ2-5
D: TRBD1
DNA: TGTGCCAGCAGCCCCCACGGGACAGGGGCCGAGACCCAGTACTTC
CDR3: CASSPHGTGAETQYF

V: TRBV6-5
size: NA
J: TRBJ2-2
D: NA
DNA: TGTGCCAGCAGACACAGGGATCTGAACACCGGGGAGCTGTTTTTT
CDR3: CASRHRDLNTGELFF

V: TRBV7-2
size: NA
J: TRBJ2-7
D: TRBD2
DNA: TGTGCCAGCAGCTTATTCCGGACTAGCGGTTACGAGCAGTACTTC
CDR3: CASSLFRTSGYEQYF

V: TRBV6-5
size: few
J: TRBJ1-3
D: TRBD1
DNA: TGTGCCAGCAGTCCGGGGACAGTTGGAAACACCATATATTTT
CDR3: CASSPGTVGNTIYF

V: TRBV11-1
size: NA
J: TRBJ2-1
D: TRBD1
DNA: TGTGCCAGCAGCTTGGGACAGAACAATGAGCAGTTCTTC
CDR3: CASSLGQNNEQFF

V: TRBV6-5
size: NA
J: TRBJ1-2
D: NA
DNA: TGTGCCAGCATTTATACAGGCTTTGTCTCTGGCTACACCTTC
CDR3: CASIYTGFVSGYTF

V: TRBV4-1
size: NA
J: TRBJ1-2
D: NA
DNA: TGCGCCAGCAGCCAAAAGGAGGGATCTAACTATGGCTACACCTTC
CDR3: CASSQKEGSNYGYTF

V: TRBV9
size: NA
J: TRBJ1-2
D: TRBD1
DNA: TGTGCCAGCAGCGACGGCCTTCCGACAGGGGGAGGATCCTACTATGGCTACACCTTC
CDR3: CASSDGLPTGGGSYYGYTF

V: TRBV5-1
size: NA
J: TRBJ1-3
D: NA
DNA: TGCGCCAGCAGCTTGAGCCCCGCGGGGGGCACTGGAAACACCATATATTTT
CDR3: CASSLSPAGGTGNTIYF

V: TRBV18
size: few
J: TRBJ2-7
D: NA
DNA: TGTGCCAGCTCACCGGCCCCGACAGGAACCTACGAGCAGTACTTC
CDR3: CASSPAPTGTYEQYF